The 18 T cell receptor beta chains below all came from one sample that was sequenced in a study of T cells in Graves' hyperthyroidism and ophthalmopathy. RNA transcripts were the template for amplifying TCR beta CDR3 regions. The HTBI primer set was used in a first-round RT-PCR of the TCR CDR3. TCRdb called the multiplex PCR reads again in MiXCR, with one record for every CDR3 protein. Among over 500,000 distinct CDR3 sequences, about 46% were seen once, and the ten largest hold about 45%. The sample comprised peripheral blood or thyroid tissue (not recorded which). The source of these receptors is an adult woman with Graves' disease, either hyperthyroidism or ophthalmopathy (not recorded which).

This clonotype was found a few times. This chain links TRBV7-9 with TRBJ2-1; TRBD2 matches at 7 bases. The V and J ends lost 11 bases and 5 bases, in that order; junction bases with no gene match: 9. Germline-derived CDR1 and CDR2 are SEHNR and FQNEAQ (reference sequence). This CDR3 region has 13 residues. The CDR3 is CAAEAGEDNEQFF. The CDR3 nucleotides are TGTGCCGCGGAGGCGGGAGAGGACAATGAGCAGTTCTTC.

The gene calls are TRBV7-3 and TRBJ2-7; D possibly matches TRBD1 or TRBD2 (5 bases each). Per germline, CDR1 SGHTA and CDR2 FQGTGA. The CDR3 runs 14 residues. Between the trimmed V and J ends, which lost 3 bases and 7 bases, there was a span of 16 bases. CDR3 amino acids: CASSLGAGTGEQYF. In DNA, the CDR3 is TGTGCCAGCAGCTTGGGTGCCGGGACCGGGGAGCAGTACTTC.

In this sample, this clonotype turned up many times. The rearrangement uses TRBV15 and TRBJ1-2; perhaps TRBD1 as D (6 bases). The V gene lost 1 base and the J gene lost 2 bases, with 8 bases spanning the gap. The CDR3 consists of 14 residues. From germline, CDR1 is LNHNV and CDR2 YYDKDF (reference sequence). The CDR3 loop reads CATSRAGQNYGYTF. The CDR3 DNA sequence: TGTGCCACCAGCAGAGCTGGACAGAACTATGGCTACACCTTC.

This clonotype occurred a few times. This chain joins TRBV20-1 and TRBJ1-2; D is perhaps TRBD1 (6 bases). The length of the CDR3 is 15 residues. Trimming removed 4 bases at V and 5 bases at J, with 20 bases between. Germline V CDR1 and CDR2: DFQATT, SNEGSKA (reference sequence). The CDR3 is CSAITGKREQYGYTF. CDR3 in DNA: TGCAGTGCTATTACAGGGAAGAGGGAACAATATGGCTACACCTTC.

This chain connects TRBV14 to TRBJ1-1; possibly TRBD1 for D (6 bases). Trimming stripped 1 base from V and 6 bases from J, with 15 bases between. This CDR3 has 15 amino acids. Per germline, CDR1 SGHDN and CDR2 FVKESK. CDR3 nucleotides: TGTGCCAGCAGCCAAGGGCCGGGGGCGCGTGCTGAAGCTTTCTTT. This gives the protein CASSQGPGARAEAFF.

J is TRBJ2-2 and V is TRBV19, with 9 nucleotides matching TRBD1. J lost 2 bases, V lost 6 bases, and 4 bases had no gene match. The CDR3 has 15 amino acids. Germline CDR1 and CDR2: LNHDA and SQIVND (reference sequence). The CDR3 DNA is TGTGCCAGTAGCCGGACAGGGGATAACACCGGGGAGCTGTTTTTT. Amino acid sequence: CASSRTGDNTGELFF.

The chain couples TRBV29-1 to TRBJ1-2; no clear D. The CDR3 covers 16 residues. From germline, CDR1 is SQVTM and CDR2 ANQGSEA. Between the trimmed V and J ends, which lost 4 bases and 3 bases, there was a span of 21 bases. CDR3 nucleotides: TGCAGCGTTGGAGACGGGTCCTACGAGCAGTACTATGGCTACACCTTC. Translation: CSVGDGSYEQYYGYTF.

The chain is built from TRBV7-2 and TRBJ1-5; D may be TRBD1 (5 bases). The V end was cut by 2 bases, the J end by 5 bases, with 10 bases between. This CDR3 is 14 amino acids long. Germline values: CDR1 SGHTA, CDR2 FQGNSA. In DNA form, the CDR3 reads TGTGCCAGCAGCTTACAGGGAGAGGATCAGCCCCAGCATTTT. This translates into CASSLQGEDQPQHF. The whole variable domain, remainder taken from reference TRBV7-2 and TRBJ1-5, is GAGVSQSPSNKVTEKGKDVELRCDPISGHTALYWYRQSLGQGLEFLIYFQGNSAPDKSGLPSDRFSAERTGGSVSTLTIQRTQQEDSAVYLCASSLQGEDQPQHFGDGTRLSIL.

This chain joins TRBV4-1 and TRBJ1-1; D might be TRBD1 (5 bases). V was cut by 1 base and J by 4 bases, with 16 bases left in between. This CDR3 has 16 amino acids. Germline CDR1 and CDR2: MGHRA and YSYEKL. CDR3 sequence: CASSQVTAGRGTEAFF. In DNA form, the CDR3 reads TGCGCCAGCAGCCAAGTCACGGCAGGGAGGGGCACTGAAGCTTTCTTT.

This clonotype was found many times. The V call is TRBV4-2, the J call TRBJ2-5; TRBD1 is a possible D gene (7 bases). The CDR3 is made up of 15 amino acids. V lost 2 bases and J 2 bases, leaving 12 bases between the germline ends. CDR1 is LGHNA and CDR2 is YNFKEQ in the germline V gene. CDR3 nucleotides: TGTGCCAGCAGCCAACCCCAGGGGGGTCAAGAGACCCAGTACTTC. Encoded protein: CASSQPQGGQETQYF.

The CDR3 DNA reads as TGCAGTGCTAGAATACTAGCGGGAGAGGGTGGGGACGATGGCTACACCTTC. Translation gives CSARILAGEGGDDGYTF. The V gene is TRBV20-1, the J gene TRBJ1-2; D possibly corresponds to TRBD1 (5 bases). This CDR3 is 17 amino acids long. Germline loops: CDR1 DFQATT, CDR2 SNEGSKA (reference sequence). V gave up 2 bases and J gave up 6 bases, with 25 bases separating them.

This clonotype has a handful of counts. The chain employs TRBV15 and TRBJ2-3; D not resolved. This CDR3 comprises 13 residues. Germline CDR1 LNHNV, CDR2 YYDKDF (reference sequence). Trimming shortened V by 9 bases and J by 6 bases, and 16 bases separated the two germline ends. The CDR3: CATKGPILDTQYF. The CDR3 DNA reads as TGTGCCACGAAAGGACCGATTCTGGATACGCAGTATTTT.

The gene calls are TRBV5-1 and TRBJ1-6, with D possibly matching TRBD1 (5 bases). The CDR3 sequence is 15 residues long. CDR1 is SGHRS and CDR2 is YFSETQ in the germline V gene. V lost 4 bases and J 9 bases, leaving 17 bases between the germline ends. The CDR3 reads CASSPDSGLGSPLHF. CDR3 coding DNA: TGCGCCAGCAGCCCAGACAGTGGATTAGGTTCACCCCTCCACTTT.

The chain links TRBV19 to TRBJ1-1; perhaps TRBD1 as D (5 bases). CDR3 length: 13 residues. Trimming cost V 8 bases and J 11 bases, with 21 bases left between them. The germline CDR1 and CDR2 sequences are LNHDA and SQIVND (reference sequence). CDR3 sequence (DNA): TGTGCCAGTTCCCTACAGGTGAACACTTGGGCTTTCTTT. Encoded protein: CASSLQVNTWAFF.

The chain joins TRBV29-1 to TRBJ1-1; TRBD1 aligns across 7 bases. CDR3 length: 12 residues. In germline, CDR1 is SQVTM, CDR2 ANQGSEA. Losses at the gene ends were 4 bases for V and 5 bases for J; bases not matched to a gene: 4. CDR3 nucleotide sequence: TGCAGCGTTGGGGACAGCAGGACTGAAGCTTTCTTT. This sequence encodes CSVGDSRTEAFF.

The rearrangement uses TRBV20-1 and TRBJ2-7, with D perhaps matching TRBD2 (6 bases). Germline CDR1 and CDR2: DFQATT and SNEGSKA (reference sequence). V lost 5 bases and J 4 bases, leaving 9 bases between the germline ends. The CDR3 spans 11 residues. The CDR3: CSAGTHYEQYF. CDR3 sequence (DNA): TGCAGTGCTGGGACTCATTACGAGCAGTACTTC.

The chain carries TRBV7-2 and TRBJ2-7, with D perhaps matching TRBD2 (5 bases). The CDR3 totals 16 residues. Germline CDR1 and CDR2: SGHTA and FQGNSA. Trimming left V 10 bases short and J 1 base short, with 23 bases between. The CDR3 protein is CATTTGTRRSSYEQYF. The CDR3 DNA sequence: TGTGCCACCACAACTGGAACTAGACGATCGTCCTACGAGCAGTACTTC.

This clonotype occurred once. One end of the junction is discordant with germline, which a read error may explain. The V gene is TRBV29-1, the J gene TRBJ2-3; D possibly corresponds to TRBD2 (5 bases). Germline V lookup: CDR1 SQVTM, CDR2 ANQGSEA. The CDR3 extends over 14 amino acids. In nucleotides, the CDR3 is TGCGGCATCATGGGCTGGGAGCCCACAGATACGGAGTATTTT. This encodes CGIMGWEPTDTEYF.